The entry that follows covers one T cell receptor beta chain sequence. Its antigen is not known. Each donor was a healthy Caucasian individual from Russia, aged roughly 6 to 100. This record comes from a study of blood T cells in healthy people across ages. Overall study findings and caveats: Conclusively comparing naive with antigen-experienced cells was impossible with unsorted PBMCs.

Germline assignment: CDR1 MNHEY and CDR2 SMNVEV (reference sequence). Trimming left V 6 bases short and J 1 base short, with 9 bases between. The CDR3 is made up of 13 amino acids. The use of a sample-barcoded 5' primer and a J-beta primer mix characterized a second PCR of 7 to 11 cycles. Per-sample output comprised a minimum of 3 million paired-end reads containing CDR3. TCRdb independently ran MiXCR on the 5' RACE reads; one entry per CDR3 protein. The sample consists of about 1.6 million distinct CDR3 sequences, almost 35% of them appearing once. Sequences were obtained from blood. The chain joins TRBV27 to TRBJ2-5; D not certain. The sequence came from a woman aged 30 to 39 in good health. Written as DNA, the CDR3 is TGTGCCAGCAGGCGGACCCCCCAAGAGACCCAGTACTTC. Encoded protein: CASRRTPQETQYF.